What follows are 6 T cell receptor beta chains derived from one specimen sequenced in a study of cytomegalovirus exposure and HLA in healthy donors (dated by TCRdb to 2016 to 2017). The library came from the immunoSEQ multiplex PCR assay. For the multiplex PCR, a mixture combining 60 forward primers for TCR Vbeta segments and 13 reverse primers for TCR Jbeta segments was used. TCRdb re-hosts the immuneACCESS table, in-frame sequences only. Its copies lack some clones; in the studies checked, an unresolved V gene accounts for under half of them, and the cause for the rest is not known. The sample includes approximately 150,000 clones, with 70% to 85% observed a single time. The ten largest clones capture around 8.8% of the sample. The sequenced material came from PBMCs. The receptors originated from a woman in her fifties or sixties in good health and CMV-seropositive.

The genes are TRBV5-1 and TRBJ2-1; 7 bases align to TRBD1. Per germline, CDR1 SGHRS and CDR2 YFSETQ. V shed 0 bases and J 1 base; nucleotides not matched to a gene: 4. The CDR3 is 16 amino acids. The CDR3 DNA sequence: TGCGCCAGCAGCTTGGGAGGGGGCTCGTCCTACAATGAGCAGTTCTTC. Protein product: CASSLGGGSSYNEQFF.

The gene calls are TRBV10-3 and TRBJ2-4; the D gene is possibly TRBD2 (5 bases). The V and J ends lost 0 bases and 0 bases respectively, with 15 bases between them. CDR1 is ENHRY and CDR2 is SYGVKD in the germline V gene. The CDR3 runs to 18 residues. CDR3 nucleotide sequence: TGTGCCATCAGTGAGTCGGGGAGTAGATCACTAGCCAAAAACATTCAGTACTTC. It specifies CAISESGSRSLAKNIQYF.

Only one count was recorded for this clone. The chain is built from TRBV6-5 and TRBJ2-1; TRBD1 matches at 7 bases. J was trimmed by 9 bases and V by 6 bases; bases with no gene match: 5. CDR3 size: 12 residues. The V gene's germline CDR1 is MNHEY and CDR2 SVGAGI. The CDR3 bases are TGTGCCAGCAGCATAGACAGGGTTGAGCAGTTCTTC. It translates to CASSIDRVEQFF.

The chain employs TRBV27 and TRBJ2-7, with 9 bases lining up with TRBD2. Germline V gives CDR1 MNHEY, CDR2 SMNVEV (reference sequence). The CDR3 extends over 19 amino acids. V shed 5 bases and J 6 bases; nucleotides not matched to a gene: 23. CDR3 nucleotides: TGTGCCAGCAGTCTACCCCCCCAATGGATGACTAGCGGCCATCTCGAGCAGTACTTC. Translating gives CASSLPPQWMTSGHLEQYF.

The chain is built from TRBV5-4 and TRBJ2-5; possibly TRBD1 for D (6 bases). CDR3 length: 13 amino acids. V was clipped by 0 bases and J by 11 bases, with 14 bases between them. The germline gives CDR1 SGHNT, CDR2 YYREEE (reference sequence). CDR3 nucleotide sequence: TGTGCCAGCAGCTTGGACAGGGAATCTGAGCAGTACTTC. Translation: CASSLDRESEQYF.

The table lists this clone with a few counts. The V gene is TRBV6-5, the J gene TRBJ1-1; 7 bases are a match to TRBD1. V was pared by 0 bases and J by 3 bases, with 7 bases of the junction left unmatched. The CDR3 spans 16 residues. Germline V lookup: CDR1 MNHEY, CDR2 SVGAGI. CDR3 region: CASSYSPQGEYTEAFF. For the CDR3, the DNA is TGTGCCAGCAGTTACTCTCCCCAGGGGGAGTACACTGAAGCTTTCTTT.